This T cell receptor (beta chain) was sequenced in a study of blood T cell repertoires in COVID-19. About the study: PBMCs, B-cell-depleted T cells, or T cells were the source of the cDNA or gDNA that made up the material.

The data were produced by immunoSEQ multiplex PCR, yet TCRdb's version contains in-frame clones alone and is incomplete. The data show about 220,000 clones, 82% seen once. Adults between about 18 and 95 years of age took part from 20 to 25 US areas. Participant reports of clinical history set cohort assignment. The CDR3 sequence is 15 residues long. The germline gives CDR1 MNHEY, CDR2 SVGAGI. The ends were cut back, 6 bases at V and 0 bases at J, with 12 bases in the middle. J is TRBJ1-5 and V is TRBV6-5, with TRBD1 as a possible D gene (6 bases). The sample comprised PBMCs or T cells enriched from blood (not recorded which). This receptor was identified in a woman aged 55-75 years who had recovered from COVID-19. CDR3 sequence: CASSRDMTSNQPQHF. The CDR3 DNA follows: TGTGCCAGCAGCCGGGACATGACTAGCAATCAGCCCCAGCATTTT.